Listed below are T cell receptor beta chains from one sample, sequenced in a study of graft-versus-host responses after intestinal transplantation. Sequencing used immunoSEQ multiplex PCR; TCRdb keeps in-frame clones, though not all of them. The sample holds about 15,000 clones, over 75% seen once. The sequenced sample was bone marrow, obtained roughly 4 months after intestinal transplantation. The receptors come from a human patient who received an intestinal transplant, so some T cells may come from the graft donor. CDR3s include the opening cysteine and the closing phenylalanine or tryptophan. Clone size is stated in some rows and not others, as once, few, many or a class when expanded.

V: TRBV12-5
size: NA
CDR3: CASGLVGTGELFF

V: TRBV19
size: NA
CDR3: CASSITGTTSYEQYF

V: TRBV19
size: NA
CDR3: CASSSGGSYEQYF

V: TRBV28
size: NA
CDR3: CASSIGQMNTEAFF

V: TRBV6-1
size: NA
CDR3: CASRGGTGDGYTF

V: TRBV11-2
size: NA
CDR3: CASSLDAGAYGYTF

V: TRBV5-4
size: NA
CDR3: CASSWDGSGQPQHF

V: TRBV19
size: NA
CDR3: CASSIQGRLNTEAFF

V: TRBV6-1
size: NA
CDR3: CASSDGRAYNEQFF

V: TRBV7-9
size: NA
CDR3: CASSPLAGSYEQYF

V: TRBV30
size: few
CDR3: CAWRGQAVNQPQHF

V: TRBV9
size: NA
CDR3: CASSVGQYRARIYCNQPQHF

V: TRBV19
size: NA
CDR3: CASSFRLAGGPDEQFF

V: TRBV6-5
size: medium-sized
CDR3: CASSYMGVHNEQFF

V: TRBV30
size: NA
CDR3: CAWSEGQVSSGANVLTF

V: TRBV18
size: NA
CDR3: CASSPLSGAESPLHF

V: TRBV19
size: NA
CDR3: CASSIASGEQYF

V: TRBV7-3
size: NA
CDR3: CASSLQGANTGELFF

V: TRBV7-9
size: NA
CDR3: CASSLWGLAKNIQYF

V: TRBV28
size: NA
CDR3: CASSLWTGVPYEQYF

V: TRBV4-3
size: NA
CDR3: CASSQGWAGNEQYF

V: TRBV6-4
size: medium-sized
CDR3: CASSEGGSGANVLTF

V: TRBV19
size: NA
CDR3: CASSGGTALSSGANVLTF

V: TRBV29-1
size: NA
CDR3: CSGNPQDTGYTF

V: TRBV25-1
size: NA
CDR3: CASSSRISSDTQYF

V: TRBV6-4
size: NA
CDR3: CASSWDAGEGLNEQFF

V: TRBV30
size: few
CDR3: CAFPGTGGTEAFF

V: TRBV6-8
size: NA
CDR3: CARSLITNEQYF

V: TRBV5-1
size: NA
CDR3: CASSFNPFSGANVLTF

V: TRBV13
size: NA
CDR3: CASSRLVLDEQYF

V: TRBV10-2
size: NA
CDR3: CASSESSNNEQFF

V: TRBV4-3
size: NA
CDR3: CASSQRTGVWSQYF

V: TRBV2
size: NA
CDR3: CASPGIHEQYF

V: TRBV28
size: once
CDR3: CASSPDGWGSYEQYF

V: TRBV27
size: NA
CDR3: CASSSRGKLNTEAFF

V: TRBV6-1
size: NA
CDR3: CASSEVAGASEQYF

V: TRBV7-9
size: once
CDR3: CASSRGDTPQHF

V: TRBV4-1
size: NA
CDR3: CASSQVPPGGGSAETQYF

V: TRBV29-1
size: NA
CDR3: CSVDSRESDEQFF

V: TRBV7-2
size: NA
CDR3: CASSFPSRYNEQFF

V: TRBV5-1
size: NA
CDR3: CASSLALTDHTEAFF

V: TRBV11-2
size: NA
CDR3: CASSFHRDTSGSDYEQYF

V: TRBV5-1
size: NA
CDR3: CASSLGTSWEQYF

V: TRBV21-1
size: NA
CDR3: CASTPTGGGLYTEAFF

V: TRBV5-1
size: NA
CDR3: CASSLAGGNEKLFF

V: TRBV7-9
size: NA
CDR3: CASSFKRKGNTGELFF

V: TRBV27
size: NA
CDR3: CASSQSLNTEAFF

V: TRBV7-2
size: NA
CDR3: CASSLPGAYEQYF

V: TRBV7-3
size: NA
CDR3: CASSADRQSSYNSPLHF

V: TRBV28
size: NA
CDR3: CASSFKQSTEAFF

V: TRBV7-9
size: NA
CDR3: CASSLAWSPDTQYF

V: TRBV6-1
size: NA
CDR3: CASSDHSGQGRFYVEAFF

V: TRBV6-4
size: NA
CDR3: CASSEASGTSDTQYF

V: TRBV4-3
size: NA
CDR3: CASSQESGAQETQYF

V: TRBV28
size: once
CDR3: CASRRPGQGTEKLFF

V: TRBV7-8
size: NA
CDR3: CASSSVARAGGSGANVLTF

V: TRBV4-1
size: NA
CDR3: CASSQGTYEQYF